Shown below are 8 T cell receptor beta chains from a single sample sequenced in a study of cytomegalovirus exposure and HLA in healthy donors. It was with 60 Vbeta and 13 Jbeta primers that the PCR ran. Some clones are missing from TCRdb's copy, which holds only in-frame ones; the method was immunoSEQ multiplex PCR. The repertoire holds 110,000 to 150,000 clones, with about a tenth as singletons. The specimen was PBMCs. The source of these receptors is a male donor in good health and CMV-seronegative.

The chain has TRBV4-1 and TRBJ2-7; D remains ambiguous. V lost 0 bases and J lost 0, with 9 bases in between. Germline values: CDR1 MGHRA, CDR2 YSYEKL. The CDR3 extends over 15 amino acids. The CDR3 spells CASSQDYLSSYEQYF. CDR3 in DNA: TGCGCCAGCAGCCAAGATTATCTCAGCTCCTACGAGCAGTACTTC.

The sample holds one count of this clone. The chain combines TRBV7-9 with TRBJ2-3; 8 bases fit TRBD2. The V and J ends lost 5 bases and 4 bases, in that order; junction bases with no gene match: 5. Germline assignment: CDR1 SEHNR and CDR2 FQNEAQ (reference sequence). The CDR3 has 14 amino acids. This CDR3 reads CASSAQRESDTQYF. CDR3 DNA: TGTGCCAGCAGCGCCCAGCGGGAGTCAGATACGCAGTATTTT.

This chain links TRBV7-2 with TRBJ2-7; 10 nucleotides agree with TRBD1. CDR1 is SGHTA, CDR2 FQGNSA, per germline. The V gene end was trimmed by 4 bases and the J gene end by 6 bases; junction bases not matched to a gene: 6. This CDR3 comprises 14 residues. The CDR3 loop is CASSSRTGGGEQYF. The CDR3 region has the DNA TGTGCCAGCAGCTCTAGGACAGGGGGAGGCGAGCAGTACTTC. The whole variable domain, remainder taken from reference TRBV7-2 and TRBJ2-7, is GAGVSQSPSNKVTEKGKDVELRCDPISGHTALYWYRQSLGQGLEFLIYFQGNSAPDKSGLPSDRFSAERTGGSVSTLTIQRTQQEDSAVYLCASSSRTGGGEQYFGPGTRLTVT.

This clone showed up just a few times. The CDR3 is CASSFGTASNQPQHF. CDR3 sequence (DNA): TGTGCCAGCAGCTTCGGGACAGCTAGCAATCAGCCCCAGCATTTT. This chain connects TRBV28 to TRBJ1-5; 7 nucleotides agree with TRBD1. This CDR3 contains 15 residues. Germline V gene data show CDR1 as MDHEN and CDR2 as SYDVKM. With 6 bases clipped from V and 0 bases from J, the junction kept 5 bases outside the gene matches.

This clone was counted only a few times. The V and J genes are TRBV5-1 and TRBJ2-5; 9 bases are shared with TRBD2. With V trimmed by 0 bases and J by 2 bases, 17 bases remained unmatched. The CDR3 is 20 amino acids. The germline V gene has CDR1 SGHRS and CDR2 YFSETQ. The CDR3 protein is CASSLVAGRASGGNQETQYF. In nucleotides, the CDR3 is TGCGCCAGCAGCTTGGTTGCGGGTAGAGCCAGCGGGGGGAATCAAGAGACCCAGTACTTC.

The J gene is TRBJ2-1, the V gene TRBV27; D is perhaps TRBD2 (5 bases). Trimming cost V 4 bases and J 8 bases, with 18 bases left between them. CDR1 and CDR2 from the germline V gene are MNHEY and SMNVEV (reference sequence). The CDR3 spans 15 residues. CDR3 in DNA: TGTGCCAGCAGTTCCCGACTTACTAGAAACGATGAGCAGTTCTTC. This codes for CASSSRLTRNDEQFF.

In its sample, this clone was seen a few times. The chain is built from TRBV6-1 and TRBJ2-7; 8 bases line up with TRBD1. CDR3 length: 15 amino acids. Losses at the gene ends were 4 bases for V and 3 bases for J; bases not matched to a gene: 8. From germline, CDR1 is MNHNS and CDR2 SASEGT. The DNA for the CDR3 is TGTGCCAGCAGTGCATACCGGGACAGGAGCTACGAGCAGTACTTC. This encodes CASSAYRDRSYEQYF.

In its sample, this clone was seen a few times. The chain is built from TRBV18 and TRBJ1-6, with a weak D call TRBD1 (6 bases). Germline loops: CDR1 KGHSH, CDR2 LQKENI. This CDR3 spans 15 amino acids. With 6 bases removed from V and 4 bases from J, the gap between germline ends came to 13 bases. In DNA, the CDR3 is TGTGCCAGCTCCGCGGGGGGCACGTATAATTCACCCCTCCACTTT. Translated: CASSAGGTYNSPLHF.